The clone carrying this TCR beta chain appeared a single time. V gave up 0 bases and J gave up 5 bases; unmatched junction bases: 7. This CDR3 is 16 amino acids long. Germline V gene data show CDR1 as SGHKS and CDR2 as YYEKEE (reference sequence). The data are from a study of blood T cell repertoires in COVID-19. Here immunoSEQ multiplex PCR was the method, and the copy in TCRdb shows in-frame clones only, minus some. The data show roughly 180,000 clones, with approximately 90% seen just once and 0.99% held by the top ten. This rearrangement joins TRBV5-5 to TRBJ2-3; TRBD2 matches at 9 bases. The specimen sequenced was peripheral blood. This sequence was found in a man between 18 and 29 years old with acute or convalescent COVID-19. The CDR3 DNA sequence: TGTGCCAGCAGCTTGGGGGCTAGCGGGGCGGTAGATACGCAGTATTTT. Translating gives CASSLGASGAVDTQYF.